These T cell receptor beta chains were read from a single sample in a study of post-analysis software for immune sequencing data. Using its own MiXCR run on the PCR reads, TCRdb lists one record per CDR3 protein. This sample carries about 620,000 distinct CDR3 sequences, roughly two fifths of them seen once, and the ten largest clones take under 2%. Source material: blood. These receptors were obtained from a girl aged 10-17 years with multiple sclerosis. CDR3s include the opening cysteine and the closing phenylalanine or tryptophan. The order of the fields is D gene, V gene, CDR3 length, J gene, clone size, CDR3 DNA, CDR3 protein. The D gene is left open where the match is weak. Clone size, where shown, is once, few, many, or a class for clones that have expanded.

D gene: TRBD1
V gene: TRBV7-9
CDR3 length: 15
J gene: TRBJ1-1
clone size: few
CDR3 DNA: TGTGCCAGCAGCCCGAGGGGACAGGGTAACACTGAAGCTTTCTTT
CDR3 protein: CASSPRGQGNTEAFF

D gene: .
V gene: TRBV5-1
CDR3 length: 16
J gene: TRBJ2-3
clone size: .
CDR3 DNA: TGCGCCAGCAGCTCCCAAGCGGATCCCACGACAGATACGCAGTATTTT
CDR3 protein: CASSSQADPTTDTQYF

D gene: .
V gene: TRBV4-1
CDR3 length: 13
J gene: TRBJ1-1
clone size: .
CDR3 DNA: TGCGCCAGCAGCCAAGCATGGGGAGATGAAGCTTTCTTT
CDR3 protein: CASSQAWGDEAFF

D gene: .
V gene: TRBV7-9
CDR3 length: 12
J gene: TRBJ2-3
clone size: .
CDR3 DNA: TGTGCCAGCAGCTTCTCTGGGGATACGCAGTATTTT
CDR3 protein: CASSFSGDTQYF

D gene: TRBD2
V gene: TRBV12-3/TRBV12-4
CDR3 length: 16
J gene: TRBJ2-7
clone size: .
CDR3 DNA: TGTGCCAGCAGGAGCCCCGGGACTAGCGTATACAATGAGCAGTACTTC
CDR3 protein: CASRSPGTSVYNEQYF

D gene: TRBD1
V gene: TRBV27
CDR3 length: 17
J gene: TRBJ1-1
clone size: once
CDR3 DNA: TGTGCCAGCAGTTTATTATGGGGACAGGGCTCGAACACTGAAGCTTTCTTT
CDR3 protein: CASSLLWGQGSNTEAFF

D gene: TRBD1
V gene: TRBV5-5
CDR3 length: 15
J gene: TRBJ2-7
clone size: few
CDR3 DNA: TGTGCCAGCAGCTCTCACGACAGGGGGAGCTACGAGCAGTACTTC
CDR3 protein: CASSSHDRGSYEQYF

D gene: TRBD1
V gene: TRBV30
CDR3 length: 13
J gene: TRBJ2-3
clone size: few
CDR3 DNA: TGTGCCTGGAATGCTCAGGGGGCAGATACGCAGTATTTT
CDR3 protein: CAWNAQGADTQYF

D gene: TRBD2
V gene: TRBV12-3/TRBV12-4
CDR3 length: 17
J gene: TRBJ2-1
clone size: .
CDR3 DNA: TGTGCCAGCAGTCCCGGACTAGGTCTGAGCTCCTACAATGAGCAGTTCTTC
CDR3 protein: CASSPGLGLSSYNEQFF

D gene: TRBD1
V gene: TRBV28
CDR3 length: 15
J gene: TRBJ1-2
clone size: few
CDR3 DNA: TGTGCCAGCAGCCAACAGGGGGGGCTGTACTATGGCTACACCTTC
CDR3 protein: CASSQQGGLYYGYTF

D gene: .
V gene: TRBV7-9
CDR3 length: 12
J gene: TRBJ1-5
clone size: .
CDR3 DNA: TGTGCCAGCAGCTTAGATGGGCCATTCCAGCATTTT
CDR3 protein: CASSLDGPFQHF

D gene: .
V gene: TRBV3-1
CDR3 length: 15
J gene: TRBJ1-1
clone size: .
CDR3 DNA: TGTGCCAGCAGCCAAGCCCCGCGAGTGAACACTGAAGCTTTCTTT
CDR3 protein: CASSQAPRVNTEAFF

D gene: TRBD1
V gene: TRBV7-2
CDR3 length: 12
J gene: TRBJ1-1
clone size: .
CDR3 DNA: TGTGCCAGCAGTGGGGGACAGGTCTGGGCTTTCTTT
CDR3 protein: CASSGGQVWAFF

D gene: TRBD1
V gene: TRBV29-1
CDR3 length: 13
J gene: TRBJ1-2
clone size: .
CDR3 DNA: TGCAGCGTTGAACGACAGGGGTCGGGGGGCTACACCTTC
CDR3 protein: CSVERQGSGGYTF

D gene: .
V gene: TRBV5-5
CDR3 length: 15
J gene: TRBJ2-7
clone size: few
CDR3 DNA: TGTGCCAGCAGCCTGGCTCCGACCGCGTTTTACGAGCAGTACTTC
CDR3 protein: CASSLAPTAFYEQYF

D gene: .
V gene: TRBV19
CDR3 length: 15
J gene: TRBJ1-5
clone size: few
CDR3 DNA: TGTGCCAGTAGTATGCGGGGGCGCAGCAATCAGCCCCAGCATTTT
CDR3 protein: CASSMRGRSNQPQHF

D gene: TRBD1
V gene: TRBV27
CDR3 length: 16
J gene: TRBJ1-4
clone size: .
CDR3 DNA: TGTGCCAGCAACCCGGGACAGGGGAGGCCAGGGGAAAAACTGTTTTTT
CDR3 protein: CASNPGQGRPGEKLFF

D gene: .
V gene: TRBV3-1
CDR3 length: 14
J gene: TRBJ2-5
clone size: few
CDR3 DNA: TGTGCCAGCAGGCCGCGGTCCGCAAGCGGGACCCAGTACTTC
CDR3 protein: CASRPRSASGTQYF

D gene: .
V gene: TRBV12-3/TRBV12-4
CDR3 length: 16
J gene: TRBJ1-2
clone size: many
CDR3 DNA: TGTGCCAGCAGCTTGAAGGGGACAAGCGGTAACTATGGCTACACCTTC
CDR3 protein: CASSLKGTSGNYGYTF

D gene: TRBD2
V gene: TRBV5-1
CDR3 length: 14
J gene: TRBJ2-5
clone size: .
CDR3 DNA: TGCGCCAGCAGCTGGGGACTAGCGGAAGAGACCCAGTACTTC
CDR3 protein: CASSWGLAEETQYF

D gene: .
V gene: TRBV9
CDR3 length: 14
J gene: TRBJ2-1
clone size: .
CDR3 DNA: TGTGCCAGCAGCGCCGGGACCGATCGGGATGAGCAGTTCTTC
CDR3 protein: CASSAGTDRDEQFF

D gene: TRBD1
V gene: TRBV5-6
CDR3 length: 16
J gene: TRBJ2-6
clone size: few
CDR3 DNA: TGTGCCAGCAGCTTGTTCACAGGGGTTGGGGCCAACGTCCTGACTTTC
CDR3 protein: CASSLFTGVGANVLTF

D gene: .
V gene: TRBV6-6
CDR3 length: 11
J gene: TRBJ2-5
clone size: .
CDR3 DNA: TGTGCCAGCATTCAAGGAGAGACCCAGTACTTC
CDR3 protein: CASIQGETQYF

D gene: TRBD1
V gene: TRBV6-6
CDR3 length: 15
J gene: TRBJ2-7
clone size: .
CDR3 DNA: TGTGCCAGTAGACAGGGGGCGAGTTTCTCCTACGAGCAGTACTTC
CDR3 protein: CASRQGASFSYEQYF

D gene: .
V gene: TRBV4-1
CDR3 length: 13
J gene: TRBJ1-2
clone size: .
CDR3 DNA: TGCGCCAGCAGCCAAGATTTGGAAAATGGCTACACCTTC
CDR3 protein: CASSQDLENGYTF

D gene: TRBD2
V gene: TRBV7-2
CDR3 length: 16
J gene: TRBJ2-7
clone size: few
CDR3 DNA: TGTGCCAGCAGTTCGACTAGCGGGGGTTCTCCTAGGGAGCAGTACTTC
CDR3 protein: CASSSTSGGSPREQYF

D gene: TRBD1
V gene: TRBV4-2
CDR3 length: 15
J gene: TRBJ2-4
clone size: .
CDR3 DNA: TGTGCCAGCAGCCAAGAACCACAGGGGAAGAACATTCAGTACTTC
CDR3 protein: CASSQEPQGKNIQYF

D gene: TRBD1
V gene: TRBV13
CDR3 length: 16
J gene: TRBJ2-6
clone size: few
CDR3 DNA: TGTGCCAGCAGCTGGACAGGGAGCTCTGGGGCCAACGTCCTGACTTTC
CDR3 protein: CASSWTGSSGANVLTF

D gene: .
V gene: TRBV12-3/TRBV12-4
CDR3 length: 16
J gene: TRBJ1-2
clone size: .
CDR3 DNA: TGTGCCAGCAGTTTCCTGACCCGGTCCCAGTATGGTGGCTACACCTTC
CDR3 protein: CASSFLTRSQYGGYTF

D gene: TRBD1
V gene: TRBV12-3/TRBV12-4
CDR3 length: 16
J gene: TRBJ1-2
clone size: .
CDR3 DNA: TGTGCCAGCAGTGAACTCGGACAGGGCCCTAACTATGGCTACACCTTC
CDR3 protein: CASSELGQGPNYGYTF

D gene: .
V gene: TRBV5-1
CDR3 length: 16
J gene: TRBJ2-1
clone size: .
CDR3 DNA: TGCGCCAGCAGCTTTCAGGGGTCGAGCTCCTACAATGAGCAGTTCTTC
CDR3 protein: CASSFQGSSSYNEQFF

D gene: TRBD1
V gene: TRBV27
CDR3 length: 18
J gene: TRBJ2-4
clone size: .
CDR3 DNA: TGTGCCAGCAGTTCCCCGGGACAGGGGGATCAAAGGGGGTACATTCAGTACTTC
CDR3 protein: CASSSPGQGDQRGYIQYF

D gene: .
V gene: TRBV28
CDR3 length: 15
J gene: TRBJ2-7
clone size: few
CDR3 DNA: TGTGCCAGCAGTTTACCCGGACTCGTCGACTACGAGCAGTACTTC
CDR3 protein: CASSLPGLVDYEQYF

D gene: .
V gene: TRBV28
CDR3 length: 13
J gene: TRBJ1-6
clone size: few
CDR3 DNA: TGTGCCAGCAGACCCCCGGGGGATTCACCCCTCCACTTT
CDR3 protein: CASRPPGDSPLHF

D gene: TRBD2
V gene: TRBV7-8
CDR3 length: 16
J gene: TRBJ2-1
clone size: .
CDR3 DNA: TGTGCCAGCAGCGTCTCGACTAGCGGGATCACAAATGAGCAGTTCTTC
CDR3 protein: CASSVSTSGITNEQFF

D gene: .
V gene: TRBV10-3
CDR3 length: 13
J gene: TRBJ2-3
clone size: few
CDR3 DNA: TGTGCCATCAGCACTAGTAACCCAGATACGCAGTATTTT
CDR3 protein: CAISTSNPDTQYF

D gene: TRBD1
V gene: TRBV29-1
CDR3 length: 12
J gene: TRBJ1-1
clone size: few
CDR3 DNA: TGCAGCGTTAAGGGGGCCCATGAGGGAGCTTTCTTT
CDR3 protein: CSVKGAHEGAFF

D gene: .
V gene: TRBV7-2
CDR3 length: 14
J gene: TRBJ2-1
clone size: .
CDR3 DNA: TGTGCCAGCACCGCACCCGGACCCAACAATGAGCAGTTCTTC
CDR3 protein: CASTAPGPNNEQFF

D gene: TRBD2
V gene: TRBV9
CDR3 length: 22
J gene: TRBJ2-1
clone size: few
CDR3 DNA: TGTGCCAGCAGCGACGGGGAGGGCCAGGGCGAAGGTCCCTATTACTCCTACAATGAGCAGTTCTTC
CDR3 protein: CASSDGEGQGEGPYYSYNEQFF

D gene: TRBD1
V gene: TRBV12-3/TRBV12-4
CDR3 length: 14
J gene: TRBJ1-2
clone size: .
CDR3 DNA: TGTGCCAGCAGTTTCTACGACAGGGTAGATGGCTACACCTTC
CDR3 protein: CASSFYDRVDGYTF

D gene: .
V gene: TRBV5-5
CDR3 length: 13
J gene: TRBJ2-5
clone size: .
CDR3 DNA: TGTGCCAGCAGCCCCCCGGAGCGAGAGACCCAGTACTTC
CDR3 protein: CASSPPERETQYF

D gene: TRBD2
V gene: TRBV28
CDR3 length: 15
J gene: TRBJ2-7
clone size: few
CDR3 DNA: TGTGCCAGCAGTTTATGGGAGCGGGGGGCCTACGAGCAGTACTTC
CDR3 protein: CASSLWERGAYEQYF

D gene: .
V gene: TRBV7-3
CDR3 length: 13
J gene: TRBJ2-1
clone size: few
CDR3 DNA: TGTGCCAGCAGTTCAACGGGGCTCGGGGAGCAGTTCTTC
CDR3 protein: CASSSTGLGEQFF

D gene: .
V gene: TRBV5-6
CDR3 length: 12
J gene: TRBJ2-7
clone size: few
CDR3 DNA: TGTGCCAGCAGCCGAAGGAGGTACGAGCAGTACTTC
CDR3 protein: CASSRRRYEQYF

D gene: TRBD2
V gene: TRBV6-6
CDR3 length: 16
J gene: TRBJ2-5
clone size: .
CDR3 DNA: TGTGCCAGCAGTTACGAGGCGGGGGGCAGACTAGAGACCCAGTACTTC
CDR3 protein: CASSYEAGGRLETQYF

D gene: TRBD2
V gene: TRBV12-3/TRBV12-4
CDR3 length: 14
J gene: TRBJ2-1
clone size: .
CDR3 DNA: TGTGCCAGCACCCGGACTAGCGGGAGTAATGAGCAGTTCTTC
CDR3 protein: CASTRTSGSNEQFF

D gene: .
V gene: TRBV15
CDR3 length: 15
J gene: TRBJ1-5
clone size: .
CDR3 DNA: TGTGCCACCAGCAGAGGCGGGGGCAGCCATCAGCCCCAGCATTTT
CDR3 protein: CATSRGGGSHQPQHF

D gene: TRBD2
V gene: TRBV12-3/TRBV12-4
CDR3 length: 14
J gene: TRBJ2-1
clone size: .
CDR3 DNA: TGTGCCAGCAGTTCAAGCGGGCGGGGGAATGAGCAGTTCTTC
CDR3 protein: CASSSSGRGNEQFF

D gene: .
V gene: TRBV7-9
CDR3 length: 13
J gene: TRBJ1-1
clone size: .
CDR3 DNA: TGTGCCAGCAGCTTAGGTGGGGCTGATGAAGCTTTCTTT
CDR3 protein: CASSLGGADEAFF

D gene: .
V gene: TRBV29-1
CDR3 length: 14
J gene: TRBJ1-2
clone size: .
CDR3 DNA: TGCAGCGTTGCTCCGACACCTGACAACTATGGCTACACCTTC
CDR3 protein: CSVAPTPDNYGYTF

D gene: TRBD2
V gene: TRBV25-1
CDR3 length: 19
J gene: TRBJ2-7
clone size: .
CDR3 DNA: TGTGCCAGCAGTGAACCGCTCTCCTCCGGGACTAGCGGTACCTACGAGCAGTACTTC
CDR3 protein: CASSEPLSSGTSGTYEQYF

D gene: .
V gene: TRBV11-2
CDR3 length: 13
J gene: TRBJ2-5
clone size: .
CDR3 DNA: TGTGCCAGCAGCTTAGATCTGGGGGAGACCCAGTACTTC
CDR3 protein: CASSLDLGETQYF

D gene: TRBD2
V gene: TRBV6-6
CDR3 length: 13
J gene: TRBJ2-7
clone size: few
CDR3 DNA: TGTGCCAGCAGAGGACTAGCGGGAGACGAGCAGTACTTC
CDR3 protein: CASRGLAGDEQYF

D gene: TRBD2
V gene: TRBV20-1
CDR3 length: 13
J gene: TRBJ2-1
clone size: few
CDR3 DNA: TGCAGTGGTCTCAGCGGGAGTGGGGATGAGCAGTTCTTC
CDR3 protein: CSGLSGSGDEQFF

D gene: .
V gene: TRBV12-3/TRBV12-4
CDR3 length: 16
J gene: TRBJ2-5
clone size: .
CDR3 DNA: TGTGCCAGCAGCTCCGGGACGCATAGAAGGGTAGAGACCCAGTACTTC
CDR3 protein: CASSSGTHRRVETQYF

D gene: .
V gene: TRBV29-1
CDR3 length: 14
J gene: TRBJ2-1
clone size: .
CDR3 DNA: TGCAGCGTTGCGAGCGGTAGCTCCTACAATGAGCAGTTCTTC
CDR3 protein: CSVASGSSYNEQFF

D gene: .
V gene: TRBV12-3/TRBV12-4
CDR3 length: 13
J gene: TRBJ2-1
clone size: .
CDR3 DNA: TGTGCCAGCAGGCAGAGTCGCTACAATGAGCAGTTCTTC
CDR3 protein: CASRQSRYNEQFF

D gene: TRBD2
V gene: TRBV27
CDR3 length: 14
J gene: TRBJ2-1
clone size: few
CDR3 DNA: TGTGCCAGCAGTTTAAGCGGGGGGCACAATGAGCAGTTCTTC
CDR3 protein: CASSLSGGHNEQFF